A single sample is the source of the 21 T cell receptor beta chains below, sequenced in a study of PD-1 blockade in classical Hodgkin lymphoma. Data came from immunoSEQ multiplex PCR; TCRdb stores just in-frame clones and leaves some out. The sample yields around 4,100 clones, roughly 61% seen once. Every single patient, without exception, relapsed after autologous stem cell transplantation, and brentuximab vedotin exposure varied. The sample in question was peripheral blood mononuclear cells (PBMCs), obtained at baseline. These receptors were obtained from a human donor with classical Hodgkin lymphoma.

The chain links TRBV7-2 to TRBJ2-7; D perhaps matches TRBD2 (6 bases). The ends were cut back, 3 bases at V and 5 bases at J, with 14 bases in the middle. There are 14 residues in the CDR3. The germline V gene encodes CDR1 SGHTA and CDR2 FQGNSA. As DNA, the CDR3 is TGTGCCAGCAGCTTTCTAGGGAGGATTGACGAGCAGTACTTC. Translation gives CASSFLGRIDEQYF.

The chain couples TRBV9 to TRBJ1-5, with D unclear. Trimming stripped 0 bases from V and 0 bases from J, with 13 bases between. The CDR3 spans 17 residues. In germline, CDR1 is SGDLS, CDR2 YYNGEE. Here the CDR3 reads CASSVGVYWDSNQPQHF. CDR3 nucleotides: TGTGCCAGCAGCGTAGGAGTCTACTGGGATAGCAATCAGCCCCAGCATTTT.

There are a few counts of this clone. V gene TRBV11-2 combines with J gene TRBJ1-1; D is ambiguous. Germline CDR1 is SGHAT and CDR2 is FQNNGV. CDR3 length: 15 residues. Trimming took off 1 base at V and 4 bases at J, with 13 bases between the two ends. The DNA for the CDR3 is TGTGCCAGCAGCTTAGCCGGGAGCCGGGGCACTGAAGCTTTCTTT. It codes for CASSLAGSRGTEAFF.

The chain couples TRBV28 to TRBJ2-3; a weak D match, TRBD2 (5 bases). CDR3 length equals 14 residues. Germline V gene sequence: CDR1 MDHEN, CDR2 SYDVKM. V lost 3 bases to trimming and J lost 2 bases, with 9 bases between them. CDR3 loop: CASSFADFTDTQYF. In DNA, the CDR3 is TGTGCCAGCAGTTTCGCGGACTTCACAGATACGCAGTATTTT. The variable domain in full, completed from reference TRBV28 and TRBJ2-3, reads DVKVTQSSRYLVKRTGEKVFLECVQDMDHENMFWYRQDPGLGLRLIYFSYDVKMKEKGDIPEGYSVSREKKERFSLILESASTNQTSMYLCASSFADFTDTQYFGPGTRLTVL.

The chain carries TRBV19 and TRBJ2-1, with 9 bases lining up with TRBD2. V lost 6 bases to trimming and J lost 4 bases; unmatched junction nucleotides: 7. Germline lookup yields CDR1 LNHDA and CDR2 SQIVND (reference sequence). The CDR3 covers 15 residues. In DNA, the CDR3 is TGTGCCAGTAGGCAGACTAGCGGAGAATACAATGAGCAGTTCTTC. Its protein product is CASRQTSGEYNEQFF. Looking up the rest from reference TRBV19 and TRBJ2-1 gives the full variable domain: DGGITQSPKYLFRKEGQNVTLSCEQNLNHDAMYWYRQDPGQGLRLIYYSQIVNDFQKGDIAEGYSVSREKKESFPLTVTSAQKNPTAFYLCASRQTSGEYNEQFFGPGTRLTVL.

By share, this clone counts as medium-sized. This chain links TRBV7-2 with TRBJ2-1; 7 bases match TRBD1. The trim removed 5 bases at V and 8 bases at J, leaving 15 bases unmatched. Germline V gene data show CDR1 as SGHTA and CDR2 as FQGNSA. The CDR3 is 16 residues long. CDR3 amino acids: CASSPSSTGWVDEQFF. The DNA for the CDR3 is TGTGCCAGCAGCCCAAGCTCGACAGGGTGGGTGGATGAGCAGTTCTTC.

The genes are TRBV6-6 and TRBJ2-7, with 12 bases fitting TRBD1. Germline loops: CDR1 MNHNY, CDR2 SVGAGI (reference sequence). The ends lost 5 bases at V and 6 bases at J; junction bases unmatched: 2. CDR3 length: 13 residues. CDR3 loop: CASSGTGGFEQYF. CDR3 coding DNA: TGTGCCAGCAGTGGGACAGGGGGCTTCGAGCAGTACTTC.

The V gene is TRBV27, the J gene TRBJ2-5; D remains ambiguous. The CDR3 runs 11 residues. The germline CDR1 and CDR2 sequences are MNHEY and SMNVEV (reference sequence). The V end lost 8 bases, the J end lost 9 bases, and 13 bases lay between the germline ends. This CDR3 reads CASCPRGPQYF. CDR3 in DNA: TGTGCCAGCTGTCCAAGAGGACCCCAGTACTTC.

The chain joins TRBV6-6 to TRBJ2-5; tentative D call: TRBD1 (6 bases). Germline V gene lookup returns CDR1 MNHNY and CDR2 SVGAGI (reference sequence). Trimming stripped 4 bases from V and 2 bases from J, with 11 bases between. The CDR3 is 14 residues long. For the CDR3, the DNA is TGTGCCAGCAGTTTACGACAGGAACAAGAGACCCAGTACTTC. It codes for CASSLRQEQETQYF.

This clone was detected only a few times. The rearrangement joins TRBV5-4 to TRBJ2-7, with D unclear. CDR1 SGHNT and CDR2 YYREEE come from the germline V gene (reference sequence). This CDR3 has 15 amino acids. V lost 0 bases to trimming and J lost 2 bases, with 12 bases between them. The CDR3 spells CASSLEAGQAYEQYF. DNA of the CDR3: TGTGCCAGCAGCTTGGAGGCAGGTCAAGCCTACGAGCAGTACTTC.

The genes are TRBV27 and TRBJ1-4, with 7 bases that match TRBD1. The CDR3 is made up of 15 amino acids. With 2 bases clipped from V and 8 bases from J, the junction kept 8 bases outside the gene matches. Germline CDR1 and CDR2: MNHEY and SMNVEV (reference sequence). Written as DNA, the CDR3 is TGTGCCAGCAGTTTAGAAGGGGGCAGAGGCGAAAAACTGTTTTTT. Its translation is CASSLEGGRGEKLFF.

The chain uses TRBV7-9 and TRBJ2-7; 7 nucleotides line up with TRBD1. The CDR3 has 14 amino acids. With 2 bases clipped from V and 2 bases from J, the junction kept 3 bases outside the gene matches. Germline CDR1 SEHNR, CDR2 FQNEAQ (reference sequence). CDR3 nucleotide sequence: TGTGCCAGCAGCTTAACAGGGGTTCCCTACGAGCAGTACTTC. This encodes CASSLTGVPYEQYF.

This clone occurred once. This chain connects TRBV5-4 to TRBJ1-1, with 12 nucleotides matching TRBD1. Unmatched junction bases numbered 6, after V lost 3 bases and J lost 3 bases. This CDR3 is built from 16 residues. Germline V lookup: CDR1 SGHNT, CDR2 YYREEE (reference sequence). DNA of the CDR3: TGTGCCAGCAGCTGGGGGACAGGGGGCGCGGACACTGAAGCTTTCTTT. As protein: CASSWGTGGADTEAFF.

This clone appeared a few times. The CDR3 is CASSPIGTAGGRGEQFF. The DNA of the CDR3 is TGTGCCAGCAGCCCGATTGGCACAGCGGGAGGCCGGGGTGAGCAGTTCTTC. The chain employs TRBV5-6 and TRBJ2-1; 9 positions match TRBD2. The CDR3 runs to 17 residues. CDR1 is SGHDT and CDR2 is YYEEEE in the germline V gene. V lost 4 bases and J lost 9; bases outside the gene matches: 17.

The V and J genes are TRBV5-1 and TRBJ2-3; D unresolved. The CDR3 loop spans 14 amino acids. With 1 base removed from V and 2 bases from J, the gap between germline ends came to 8 bases. Germline CDR1 SGHRS, CDR2 YFSETQ. In DNA form, the CDR3 reads TGCGCCAGCAGCTTGAATCTAGTCACAGATACGCAGTATTTT. Amino acid sequence: CASSLNLVTDTQYF.

Of note for this clone: This probably arose from a read error, given a far larger clone one base away. This chain uses TRBV7-9 with TRBJ2-1; 11 nucleotides match TRBD2. CDR1 SEHNR and CDR2 FQNEAQ come from the germline V gene (reference sequence). The CDR3 extends over 18 amino acids. CDR3 in amino acids: CASSTGTSGPRSYNEQLF. In nucleotides, the CDR3 is TGTGCCAGCAGCACCGGGACTAGCGGACCACGCTCCTACAATGAGCAGCTCTTC.

The chain links TRBV27 to TRBJ1-1; D uncertain. V was pared by 3 bases and J by 5 bases, with 13 bases between. Germline values: CDR1 MNHEY, CDR2 SMNVEV (reference sequence). The CDR3 has 14 residues. The CDR3 here is CASSFLKGGTEAFF. The CDR3 nucleotides are TGTGCCAGCAGTTTTTTGAAGGGAGGGACTGAAGCTTTCTTT.

V usage is TRBV4-3 and J usage is TRBJ2-2; D not resolved. Germline V CDR1 and CDR2: LGHNA, YSLEER. CDR3 length: 15 residues. With 4 bases removed from V and 7 bases from J, the gap between germline ends came to 16 bases. CDR3 sequence: CASSPSSQSVGELFF. CDR3 nucleotide sequence: TGCGCCAGCAGCCCAAGTTCACAAAGCGTCGGGGAGCTGTTTTTT.

J is TRBJ2-3 and V is TRBV28; D is undetermined. The CDR3 is 12 residues long. The germline CDR1 and CDR2 sequences are MDHEN and SYDVKM. V was shortened by 2 bases and J by 4 bases, with 4 bases between the two germline ends. As DNA, the CDR3 is TGTGCCAGCAGTTTAAGCGCAGATACGCAGTATTTT. This translates into CASSLSADTQYF.

The chain uses TRBV5-4 and TRBJ2-1; the match to TRBD2 covers 10 bases. The CDR3 has 15 amino acids. Germline CDR1 reads SGHNT; CDR2 reads YYREEE (reference sequence). Germline trimming cut 2 bases from V and 6 bases from J; bases unmatched to any gene: 5. The CDR3, as DNA: TGTGCCAGCAGCTTAAAGCGGGAGGGCCGCAATGAGCAGTTCTTC. Its translation is CASSLKREGRNEQFF.

Here the CDR3 reads CASSSGQSSYNEQFF. CDR3 DNA sequence: TGTGCCAGCAGTTCTGGACAGAGCTCCTACAATGAGCAGTTCTTC. This rearrangement joins TRBV5-4 to TRBJ2-1; a possible D gene is TRBD1 (6 bases). This CDR3 spans 15 amino acids. V was trimmed by 5 bases and J by 0 bases, leaving 12 bases between them. Germline CDR1 and CDR2: SGHNT and YYREEE (reference sequence). The variable domain in full, with the rest retrieved from reference TRBV5-4 and TRBJ2-1, is ETGVTQSPTHLIKTRGQQVTLRCSSQSGHNTVSWYQQALGQGPQFIFQYYREEENGRGNFPPRFSGLQFPNYSSELNVNALELDDSALYLCASSSGQSSYNEQFFGPGTRLTVL.